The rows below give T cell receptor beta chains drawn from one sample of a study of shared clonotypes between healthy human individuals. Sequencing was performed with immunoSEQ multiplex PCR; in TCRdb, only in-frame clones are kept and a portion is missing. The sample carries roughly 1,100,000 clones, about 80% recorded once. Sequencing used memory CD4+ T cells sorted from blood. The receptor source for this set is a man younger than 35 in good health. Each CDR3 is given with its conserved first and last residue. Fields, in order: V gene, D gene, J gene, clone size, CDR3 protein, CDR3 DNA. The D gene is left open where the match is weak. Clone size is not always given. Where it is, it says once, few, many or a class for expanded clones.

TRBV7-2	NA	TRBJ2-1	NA	CASSLPTVGLWEQFF	TGTGCCAGCAGCCTCCCGACAGTGGGGCTTTGGGAGCAGTTCTTC
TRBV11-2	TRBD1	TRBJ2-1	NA	CASSPGDRAHDEQFF	TGTGCCAGCAGCCCGGGGGACAGGGCCCACGATGAGCAGTTCTTC
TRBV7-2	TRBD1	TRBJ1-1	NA	CASRRQGATEAFF	TGTGCCAGCAGGCGACAGGGGGCGACTGAAGCTTTCTTT
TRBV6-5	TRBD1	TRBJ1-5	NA	CASRSDRVNQPQHF	TGTGCCAGCAGATCGGACAGGGTCAATCAGCCCCAGCATTTT
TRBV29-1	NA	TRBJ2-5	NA	CSVEDRIGSQWAQYF	TGCAGCGTTGAAGATCGGATTGGGAGCCAGTGGGCCCAGTACTTC
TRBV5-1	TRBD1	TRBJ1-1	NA	CASSLTGGNTEAFF	TGCGCCAGCAGCCTGACAGGGGGGAACACTGAAGCTTTCTTT
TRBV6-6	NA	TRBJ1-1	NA	CASSSRTGNTEAFF	TGTGCCAGCAGTTCCAGGACGGGAAACACTGAAGCTTTCTTT
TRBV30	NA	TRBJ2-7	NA	CAWSVRGGGYEQYF	TGTGCCTGGAGTGTAAGGGGGGGAGGCTACGAGCAGTACTTC
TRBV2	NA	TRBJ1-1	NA	CASSGGAKGAFF	TGTGCCAGCAGTGGGGGGGCCAAGGGAGCTTTCTTT
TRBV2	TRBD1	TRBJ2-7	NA	CASSASTGGEQYF	TGTGCCAGCAGTGCCTCGACAGGGGGCGAGCAGTACTTC
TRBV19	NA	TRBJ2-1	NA	CASGAGGNEQFF	TGTGCCAGTGGCGCTGGGGGCAATGAGCAGTTCTTC
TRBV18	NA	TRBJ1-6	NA	CASSDVGNSPLHF	TGTGCCAGCTCAGACGTGGGTAATTCACCCCTCCACTTT
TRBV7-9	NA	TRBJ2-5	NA	CASSSNWEKTQYF	TGTGCCAGCAGCTCTAACTGGGAAAAGACCCAGTACTTC
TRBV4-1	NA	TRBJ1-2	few	CASSQGPGAGYTF	TGCGCCAGCAGCCAAGGGCCGGGAGCAGGCTACACCTTC
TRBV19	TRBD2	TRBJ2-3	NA	CASLEAGGSNTQYF	TGTGCCAGTCTGGAAGCGGGAGGGTCAAATACGCAGTATTTT
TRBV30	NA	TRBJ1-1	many	CAWSKGSRTEAFF	TGTGCCTGGAGTAAAGGGTCGAGAACTGAAGCTTTCTTT
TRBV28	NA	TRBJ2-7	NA	CASKLQGAEQYF	TGTGCCAGCAAGCTACAGGGCGCTGAGCAGTACTTC
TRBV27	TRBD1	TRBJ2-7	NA	CASGSGQGASYEQYF	TGTGCCAGCGGCTCCGGACAGGGGGCTTCCTACGAGCAGTACTTC
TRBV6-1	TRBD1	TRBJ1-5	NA	CASSEQDRGVQPQHF	TGTGCCAGCAGTGAACAGGACAGGGGAGTACAGCCCCAGCATTTT
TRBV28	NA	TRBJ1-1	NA	CASRWGFVGTEAFF	TGTGCCAGCAGGTGGGGCTTCGTGGGCACTGAAGCTTTCTTT